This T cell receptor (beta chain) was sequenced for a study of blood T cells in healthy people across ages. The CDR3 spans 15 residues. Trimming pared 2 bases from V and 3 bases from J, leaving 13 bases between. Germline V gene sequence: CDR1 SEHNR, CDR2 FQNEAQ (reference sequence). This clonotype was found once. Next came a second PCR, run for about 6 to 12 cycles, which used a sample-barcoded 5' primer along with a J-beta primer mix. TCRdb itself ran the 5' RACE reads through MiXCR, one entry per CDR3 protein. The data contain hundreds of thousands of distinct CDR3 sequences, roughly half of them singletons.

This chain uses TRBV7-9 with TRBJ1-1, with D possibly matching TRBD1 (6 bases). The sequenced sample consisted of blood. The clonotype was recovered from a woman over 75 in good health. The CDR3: CASSLIGTSYTEAFF. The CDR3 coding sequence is TGTGCCAGCAGCTTAATCGGGACATCTTACACTGAAGCTTTCTTT.